These T cell receptor beta chains were read from a single sample in a study of blood T cells in healthy people across ages. In TCRdb, the 5' RACE reads were re-called with MiXCR into one record per CDR3 protein. Among under 1,100,000 distinct CDR3 sequences, under 30% were seen once, and the ten largest hold around 0.75%. The data were also submitted as part of a second study, on T cells of mothers and their children.

The specimen sequenced was blood. The receptors derive from a girl aged 2 to 10 in good health. Both conserved end residues are part of each CDR3. Each record gives: V gene, D gene, clone size, J gene, CDR3 protein, CDR3 DNA. D genes are given only for firm matches. Only part of the rows carry a size: once, few, many, or a class if the clone is expanded.

TRBV7-2,-,-,TRBJ1-3,CASSFRVEASGNTIYF,TGTGCCAGCAGCTTCCGCGTAGAGGCTTCTGGAAACACCATATATTTT
TRBV6-2/TRBV6-3,-,-,TRBJ2-1,CASKTRRGLDNEQFF,TGTGCCAGCAAAACCCGACGAGGCCTAGACAATGAGCAGTTCTTC
TRBV29-1,-,-,TRBJ2-1,CSATEGGTVKGQFF,TGCAGCGCTACCGAAGGCGGGACGGTCAAGGGGCAGTTCTTC
TRBV7-2,-,-,TRBJ1-1,CASSSIFQLNTEAFF,TGTGCCAGCAGCTCAATATTCCAGTTGAACACTGAAGCTTTCTTT
TRBV9,TRBD2,few,TRBJ2-3,CASSVDLAVTDTQYF,TGTGCCAGCAGCGTAGACCTAGCGGTCACAGATACGCAGTATTTT
TRBV20-1,-,-,TRBJ2-1,CSASPYQGLNEQFF,TGCAGTGCTAGTCCCTACCAAGGGCTCAATGAGCAGTTCTTC
TRBV3-1,-,many,TRBJ2-3,CASSHIRAQETDTQYF,TGTGCCAGCAGCCATATCCGGGCCCAAGAGACAGATACGCAGTATTTT
TRBV10-3,-,few,TRBJ2-5,CATMQGEETQYF,TGTGCCACCATGCAAGGGGAAGAGACCCAGTACTTC
TRBV12-5,-,few,TRBJ2-5,CASVSDNQETQYF,TGTGCTAGTGTGTCAGACAATCAAGAGACCCAGTACTTC
TRBV6-5,TRBD2,many,TRBJ2-1,CASSSPSGRARNEQFF,TGTGCCAGCAGTTCTCCGAGCGGGAGGGCCCGCAATGAGCAGTTCTTC
TRBV7-2,TRBD1,-,TRBJ2-3,CASSFFLEGAEDTQYF,TGTGCCAGCAGCTTCTTTCTAGAGGGGGCGGAGGATACGCAGTATTTT
TRBV6-5,-,many,TRBJ1-1,CASSYSAGYDEAFF,TGTGCCAGCAGTTACTCAGCGGGGTATGATGAAGCTTTCTTT
TRBV24-1,TRBD2,-,TRBJ2-5,CATSAGGSLETQYF,TGTGCCACCAGTGCCGGCGGGAGTTTGGAGACCCAGTACTTC
TRBV7-6,-,few,TRBJ2-7,CASSFSNLQQGEQYF,TGTGCCAGCAGCTTCAGCAACCTCCAGCAAGGCGAGCAGTACTTC
TRBV29-1,-,few,TRBJ2-5,CSVEGLGGQETQYF,TGCAGCGTTGAGGGGTTGGGCGGACAAGAGACCCAGTACTTC
TRBV7-8,-,few,TRBJ2-2,CASSRLEGRGTGELFF,TGTGCCAGCAGCCGTCTCGAGGGGAGGGGGACCGGGGAGCTGTTTTTT
TRBV6-5,-,many,TRBJ2-7,CASSLTGIDEQYF,TGTGCCAGCAGCCTCACAGGGATCGACGAGCAGTACTTC
TRBV4-1,TRBD2,-,TRBJ2-5,CASSQDVGRDGETQYF,TGCGCCAGCAGCCAAGATGTGGGGAGGGACGGAGAGACCCAGTACTTC
TRBV24-1,-,-,TRBJ2-1,CATSDLWGIHNEQFF,TGTGCCACCAGTGATTTGTGGGGGATCCACAATGAGCAGTTCTTC
TRBV20-1,-,-,TRBJ2-7,CSVTGPGQSSYEQYF,TGCAGTGTCACGGGGCCAGGACAGAGCTCCTACGAGCAGTACTTC
TRBV12-3/TRBV12-4,-,-,TRBJ2-7,CASSFLYREYEQYF,TGTGCCAGCAGTTTCTTGTACAGGGAGTACGAGCAGTACTTC
TRBV20-1,-,few,TRBJ2-1,CSANSELSTIITTGYNEQFF,TGCAGTGCTAATTCCGAGCTATCGACAATTATCACAACCGGATACAATGAGCAGTTCTTC
TRBV4-2,-,-,TRBJ2-1,CASSELAGNEQFF,TGTGCCAGCAGCGAACTAGCCGGCAATGAGCAGTTCTTC
TRBV29-1,-,few,TRBJ1-1,CSVDPGGRTEAFF,TGCAGCGTCGACCCGGGCGGGAGGACTGAAGCTTTCTTT
TRBV20-1,-,few,TRBJ1-1,CSASWQGDTEAFF,TGCAGTGCTAGTTGGCAGGGCGACACTGAAGCTTTCTTT
TRBV20-1,-,-,TRBJ2-7,CSARKQNSYEQYF,TGCAGTGCTAGAAAGCAGAACTCCTACGAGCAGTACTTC
TRBV3-1,-,-,TRBJ2-5,CASSHYLGETQYF,TGTGCCAGCAGCCATTACCTTGGGGAGACCCAGTACTTC
TRBV6-5,-,-,TRBJ2-2,CASKQGGDTGELFF,TGTGCCAGCAAACAGGGTGGGGACACCGGGGAGCTGTTTTTT
TRBV4-3,-,few,TRBJ1-2,CASSHGSGAGYGYTF,TGCGCCAGCAGCCACGGATCCGGGGCCGGCTATGGCTACACCTTC
TRBV9,-,few,TRBJ2-7,CASSVVVPLRARSPNEQYF,TGTGCCAGCAGCGTGGTAGTCCCCCTGAGAGCTCGGAGTCCCAACGAGCAGTACTTC
TRBV12-3/TRBV12-4,-,-,TRBJ1-2,CASSLLGKGYGYTF,TGTGCCAGCAGTTTATTGGGGAAGGGGTATGGCTACACCTTC
TRBV28,-,many,TRBJ1-4,CASTSPGPNNMLFF,TGTGCCAGCACCTCACCGGGGCCGAATAATATGCTGTTTTTT
TRBV4-1,-,-,TRBJ2-7,CASSQGRGGGYEQYF,TGCGCCAGCAGCCAAGGTCGGGGAGGGGGATACGAGCAGTACTTC
TRBV28,TRBD2,few,TRBJ2-5,CASTTSAQETQYF,TGTGCCAGCACTACTAGCGCCCAAGAGACCCAGTACTTC
TRBV5-1,TRBD1,few,TRBJ2-3,CASRSGQGIDTQYF,TGCGCCAGCCGCTCCGGACAGGGAATAGATACGCAGTATTTT
TRBV4-3,TRBD2,few,TRBJ2-2,CASSQERLLAGDTGELFF,TGCGCCAGCAGCCAAGAAAGGTTACTAGCGGGGGACACCGGGGAGCTGTTTTTT
TRBV7-8,TRBD1,-,TRBJ2-1,CASSLLDFGSGGLNEQFF,TGTGCCAGCAGCTTATTGGACTTCGGGTCAGGGGGCCTCAATGAGCAGTTCTTC
TRBV20-1,-,few,TRBJ2-4,CSAPNSVLGAKNIQYF,TGCAGTGCCCCGAACTCGGTATTAGGGGCCAAAAACATTCAGTACTTC
TRBV7-2,-,-,TRBJ2-3,CASSFRRAPSTDTQYF,TGTGCCAGCAGCTTCCGGAGAGCGCCTAGCACAGATACGCAGTATTTT
TRBV7-9,-,few,TRBJ1-1,CASSRATEAFF,TGTGCCAGCAGCCGCGCCACTGAAGCTTTCTTT
TRBV29-1,TRBD1,-,TRBJ1-5,CSVPSGAGGQPQHF,TGCAGCGTCCCGTCCGGGGCAGGGGGTCAGCCCCAGCATTTT
TRBV28,TRBD1,-,TRBJ2-7,CASSLRTGYWEQYF,TGTGCCAGCAGTTTACGGACAGGGTATTGGGAGCAGTACTTC
TRBV28,-,many,TRBJ2-5,CASGYQTQYF,TGTGCCAGCGGCTACCAGACCCAGTACTTC
TRBV28,TRBD2,-,TRBJ2-1,CASTSGRADNEQFF,TGTGCCAGCACTAGCGGGAGGGCCGACAATGAGCAGTTCTTC
TRBV4-1,-,-,TRBJ2-7,CASSQDRTSSYEQYF,TGCGCCAGCAGCCAGGACAGAACCTCCTCCTACGAGCAGTACTTC
TRBV7-2,-,-,TRBJ2-4,CASSLRGGNIQYF,TGTGCCAGCAGCCTGAGGGGGGGTAACATTCAGTACTTC
TRBV20-1,-,few,TRBJ2-7,CSAASGYSYEQYF,TGCAGTGCGGCGAGTGGGTACTCCTACGAGCAGTACTTC
TRBV25-1,-,-,TRBJ1-2,CASSERYSYGYTF,TGTGCCAGCAGTGAACGCTACAGCTATGGCTACACCTTC
TRBV12-3/TRBV12-4,-,-,TRBJ2-6,CASAPSGVSGANVLTF,TGTGCCAGCGCTCCCTCGGGGGTCTCTGGGGCCAACGTCCTGACTTTC
TRBV6-2/TRBV6-3,-,-,TRBJ2-5,CASTIGPQETQYF,TGTGCCAGCACCATCGGGCCCCAAGAGACCCAGTACTTC
TRBV10-3,-,-,TRBJ2-4,CAISEKGLPFRAKNIQYF,TGTGCCATCAGTGAGAAGGGACTTCCCTTCAGGGCCAAAAACATTCAGTACTTC
TRBV2,-,-,TRBJ1-6,CASSQGRERSPLHF,TGTGCCAGCAGTCAGGGTAGAGAGAGATCACCCCTCCACTTT
TRBV18,-,-,TRBJ2-5,CASSPPSGETQYF,TGTGCCAGCTCACCACCGTCCGGGGAGACCCAGTACTTC
TRBV6-1,TRBD1,-,TRBJ1-4,CASSETQGGGEKLFF,TGTGCCAGCAGTGAAACACAGGGGGGAGGTGAAAAACTGTTTTTT
TRBV3-1,-,-,TRBJ1-1,CASSQDARVGGEAFF,TGTGCCAGCAGCCAAGATGCCAGGGTGGGGGGTGAAGCTTTCTTT